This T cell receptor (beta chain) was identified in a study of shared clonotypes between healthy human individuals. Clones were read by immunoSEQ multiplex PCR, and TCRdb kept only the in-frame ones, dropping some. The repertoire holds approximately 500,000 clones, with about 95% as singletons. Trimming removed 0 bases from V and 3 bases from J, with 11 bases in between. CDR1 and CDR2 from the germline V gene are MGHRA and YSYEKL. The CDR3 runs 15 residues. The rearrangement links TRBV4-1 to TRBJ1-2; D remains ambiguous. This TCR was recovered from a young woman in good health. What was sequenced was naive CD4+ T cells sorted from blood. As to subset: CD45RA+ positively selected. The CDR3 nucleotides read TGCGCCAGCAGCCAAGATTTATCCAAAGACTATGGCTACACCTTC. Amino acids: CASSQDLSKDYGYTF.